The rows below give T cell receptor beta chains drawn from one sample of a study of cytotoxic CD8 clonotypes in ibrutinib-treated CLL. Clones were sequenced by immunoSEQ multiplex PCR, and TCRdb holds only the in-frame ones, with some missing. The sample lists about 200,000 clones, over 60% occurring once. The sequencing used PBMCs, collected after 24 months of ibrutinib treatment. The source is a human donor with chronic lymphocytic leukemia. The CDR3 runs from the conserved cysteine through the conserved F or W.

>TRBV6-6|TRBJ2-3
CASSYHSRSDTQYF
>TRBV7-3|TRBJ2-1
CASSLSLGLYNEQFF
>TRBV28|TRBJ2-7
CASSSRVSYEQYF
>TRBV30|TRBJ2-5
CAWNTGEETQYF
>TRBV7-8|TRBJ2-7
CASSLVGTQQYF
>TRBV21-1|TRBJ2-7
CASSKAPKGPGTSGGSYEQYF
>TRBV20-1|TRBJ2-5
CSATQETQYF
>TRBV5-5|TRBJ1-2
CASSSVPGQTNYGYTF
>TRBV28|TRBJ1-2
CASSSGQGEGYTF
>TRBV6-5|TRBJ1-1
CASSRNTEAFF
>TRBV28|TRBJ1-4
CASSPLDITTNEKLFF
>TRBV11-2|TRBJ2-1
CASSLGTGLYEQFF
>TRBV30|TRBJ2-7
CAWTRSQYSYEQYF
>TRBV7-9|TRBJ1-5
CASSRDRGLGQPQHF
>TRBV7-9|TRBJ2-1
CASSIILNEQFF
>TRBV5-4|TRBJ2-7
CASSPGATDEQYF
>TRBV25-1|TRBJ1-2
CASSEWGTNYGYTF
>TRBV9|TRBJ2-2
CASSVATGPGELFF
>TRBV9|TRBJ2-1
CASSVPGAGAYNEQFF
>TRBV5-4|TRBJ2-1
CASSSTSGSWNEQFF
>TRBV11-2|TRBJ2-2
CASSLVITGELFF
>TRBV10-2|TRBJ2-1
CASRGNPGTSGRHEQFF
>TRBV5-1|TRBJ1-2
CASSLAGTYGYTF
>TRBV28|TRBJ1-5
CASSSLTGGYQPQHF
>TRBV9|TRBJ2-2
CASSRMGTSGRYGELFF
>TRBV29-1|TRBJ2-3
CSAGPRGDTQYF
>TRBV28|TRBJ1-2
CASSNLDRGLGGYTF
>TRBV7-8|TRBJ2-1
CASRPGTSVGSYNEQFF
>TRBV18|TRBJ2-3
CASSPQRENPDTQYF
>TRBV7-2|TRBJ1-6
CASSLISTWDLSSLHF
>TRBV15|TRBJ2-3
CATSRDTGTDTQYF
>TRBV29-1|TRBJ2-5
CSGGVLEGTQYF
>TRBV13|TRBJ2-1
CASSLRGYEQFF
>TRBV7-9|TRBJ1-3
CASSLGGRGNTIYF
>TRBV4-1|TRBJ2-7
CASSQDVLRGEQYF
>TRBV21-1|TRBJ1-1
CASSKRGDRENTEAFF
>TRBV2|TRBJ1-2
CASTRAAGGYTF
>TRBV21-1|TRBJ2-5
CASSNGLNQETQYF
>TRBV4-2|TRBJ1-5
CASSPHLYQPQHF
>TRBV7-7|TRBJ1-4
CASRAGTGGSEKLFF
>TRBV5-5|TRBJ2-5
CASSLAGGQETQYF
>TRBV2|TRBJ1-5
CASMGDRGRSNQPQHF
>TRBV5-1|TRBJ1-2
CASSRDRTAYGYTF
>TRBV28|TRBJ1-2
CASSLVGDNYGYTF
>TRBV6-6|TRBJ2-5
CASSYRRWETQYF
>TRBV7-8|TRBJ2-5
CASSYAGMGETQYF
>TRBV18|TRBJ2-7
CASSPGAYEQYF
>TRBV2|TRBJ2-5
CASSEGTGGETQYF
>TRBV7-8|TRBJ1-1
CASSPKALQGRWRNTEAFF